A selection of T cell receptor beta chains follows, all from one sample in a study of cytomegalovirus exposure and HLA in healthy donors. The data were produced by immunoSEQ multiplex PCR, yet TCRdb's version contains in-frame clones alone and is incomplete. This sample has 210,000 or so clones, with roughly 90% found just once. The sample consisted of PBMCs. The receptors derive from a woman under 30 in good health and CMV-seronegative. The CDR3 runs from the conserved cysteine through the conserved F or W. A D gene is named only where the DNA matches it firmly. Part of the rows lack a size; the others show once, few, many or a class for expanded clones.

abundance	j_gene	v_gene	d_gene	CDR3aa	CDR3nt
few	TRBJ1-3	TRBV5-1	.	CASSLEGANTIYF	TGCGCCAGCAGCTTGGAAGGGGCCAACACCATATATTTT
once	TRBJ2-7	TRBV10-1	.	CASSETGTYEQYF	TGCGCCAGCAGTGAGACAGGGACCTACGAGCAGTACTTC
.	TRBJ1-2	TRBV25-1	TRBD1	CASSPLRTGRNGYTF	TGTGCCAGCAGTCCACTTCGGACAGGCCGGAACGGCTACACCTTC
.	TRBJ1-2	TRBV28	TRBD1	CASTPGTGDGYTF	TGTGCCAGCACTCCCGGGACAGGGGATGGCTACACCTTC
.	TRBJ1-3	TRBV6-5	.	CASSYSSGVPGNTIYF	TGTGCCAGCAGTTACTCCTCAGGGGTCCCTGGAAACACCATATATTTT
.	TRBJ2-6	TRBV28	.	CASRASGLLGANVLTF	TGTGCCAGCAGAGCCTCCGGGTTACTAGGGGCCAACGTCCTGACTTTC
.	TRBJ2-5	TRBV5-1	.	CASSLSSVQETQYF	TGCGCCAGCAGCTTGTCCAGCGTCCAAGAGACCCAGTACTTC
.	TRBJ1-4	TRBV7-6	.	CASSARTNEKLFF	TGTGCCAGCAGCGCCCGGACTAATGAAAAACTGTTTTTT
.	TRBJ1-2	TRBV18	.	CASSPPDRTVYGYTF	TGTGCCAGCTCACCACCTGACAGGACCGTCTATGGCTACACCTTC
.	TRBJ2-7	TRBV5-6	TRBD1	CASSFRRGREQYF	TGTGCCAGCAGCTTTCGCAGGGGGCGGGAGCAGTACTTC
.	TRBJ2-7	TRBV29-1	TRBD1	CSVYRGLREQYF	TGCAGCGTTTACAGGGGGCTGAGGGAGCAGTACTTC
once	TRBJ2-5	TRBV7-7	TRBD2	CASSLVAGVQETQYF	TGTGCCAGCAGCTTAGTTGCGGGGGTCCAAGAGACCCAGTACTTC
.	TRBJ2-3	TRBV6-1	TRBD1	CASSKGGRGLTDTQYF	TGTGCCAGCAGTAAAGGGGGAAGGGGGCTTACAGATACGCAGTATTTT
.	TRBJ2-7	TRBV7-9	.	CASSSTPSYEQYF	TGTGCCAGCAGCTCGACTCCCTCCTACGAGCAGTACTTC